The TCR beta chain described here comes from a study of blood T cell repertoires in COVID-19. About the research overall: Samples representing acute and convalescent COVID-19 were sourced from the United States, Italy and Spain.

Per the study methods: Amplified reference gene primers provided the basis for estimating nucleated cell counts. TCRdb's table, derived via immunoSEQ multiplex PCR, lists solely in-frame clones and lacks some. The DNA gave D and trimming, while V, J and clone size come from that table. The data show 150,000 to 200,000 clones, 80% to 90% seen once. CDR3 length: 15 residues. CDR1 is SQVTM and CDR2 is ANQGSEA in the germline V gene. V lost 6 bases and J lost 3; bases outside the gene matches: 9. This chain uses TRBV29-1 with TRBJ2-3; TRBD2 aligns across 10 bases. Sequenced input: peripheral blood. The origin of this receptor is a man aged 60 to 75 with acute or convalescent COVID-19. The chain's CDR3 is CSVKREGRFTDTQYF. CDR3 bases: TGCAGCGTCAAGCGGGAGGGCCGATTTACAGATACGCAGTATTTT.